One and the same sample provided the 26 T cell receptor beta chains below, sequenced in a study of cytomegalovirus exposure and HLA in healthy donors. PCR employed 60 Vbeta and 13 Jbeta primers. This table comes from immunoSEQ multiplex PCR, and its TCRdb copy is limited to in-frame clones, with some not included. The sample table sets out about 200,000 clones. The sample taken for sequencing was PBMCs. Every receptor here comes from a boy aged 5-17 years in good health and CMV-seronegative.

This chain joins TRBV18 and TRBJ1-1; TRBD1 might be the D (5 bases). V lost 0 bases to trimming and J lost 3 bases, with 11 bases between them. CDR3 length equals 15 residues. Germline V gene data show CDR1 as KGHSH and CDR2 as LQKENI. CDR3 residues: CASSPPSGWDTEAFF. The DNA for the CDR3 is TGTGCCAGCTCACCACCGTCAGGGTGGGACACTGAAGCTTTCTTT.

This chain uses TRBV4-2 with TRBJ1-2, with 7 nucleotides matching TRBD1. Germline assignment: CDR1 LGHNA and CDR2 YNFKEQ. The junction had 3 bases not matched to a gene; V was cut back by 2 bases and J by 6 bases. The CDR3 spans 13 residues. The CDR3 reads CASSQTGVDGYTF. The CDR3 DNA reads as TGTGCCAGCAGCCAAACAGGGGTGGATGGCTACACCTTC.

V gene TRBV4-3 combines with J gene TRBJ1-2, with 7 bases identical to TRBD1. The V gene's germline CDR1 is LGHNA and CDR2 YSLEER. The J segment lost 4 bases and the V segment lost 0 bases, leaving 8 bases of the junction unmatched. This CDR3 region has 16 residues. DNA for the CDR3: TGCGCCAGCAGCCAAGATCTGGGACAGCAGAGCTATGGCTACACCTTC. Protein: CASSQDLGQQSYGYTF.

V usage is TRBV19 and J usage is TRBJ2-7; perhaps TRBD2 as D (5 bases). This CDR3 spans 13 amino acids. Trimming removed 1 base at V and 3 bases at J, with 7 bases between. CDR1 LNHDA and CDR2 SQIVND come from the germline V gene (reference sequence). As DNA, the CDR3 is TGTGCCAGTAGTATAGGAGGGATCTACGAGCAGTACTTC. It yields the protein CASSIGGIYEQYF.

The gene calls are TRBV19 and TRBJ2-3, with D hard to call. V was pared by 6 bases and J by 5 bases, with 15 bases between. Germline V gene data show CDR1 as LNHDA and CDR2 as SQIVND (reference sequence). The CDR3 totals 14 residues. CDR3 in DNA: TGTGCCAGTAGGGCGGCTTATTACGGAGATACGCAGTATTTT. Translating gives CASRAAYYGDTQYF. The variable domain in full, completed from reference TRBV19 and TRBJ2-3, reads DGGITQSPKYLFRKEGQNVTLSCEQNLNHDAMYWYRQDPGQGLRLIYYSQIVNDFQKGDIAEGYSVSREKKESFPLTVTSAQKNPTAFYLCASRAAYYGDTQYFGPGTRLTVL.

The J gene is TRBJ2-1, the V gene TRBV5-1; 14 positions match TRBD2. The CDR3 has 15 amino acids. The trim removed 4 bases at V and 7 bases at J, leaving 4 bases unmatched. Germline CDR1 SGHRS, CDR2 YFSETQ. The CDR3 sequence is CASSPGLAGDNEQFF. The CDR3 region has the DNA TGCGCCAGCAGCCCGGGACTAGCGGGGGATAATGAGCAGTTCTTC.

The chain employs TRBV5-1 and TRBJ2-1; 12 bases map to TRBD2. CDR1 and CDR2 (germline): SGHRS, YFSETQ. V lost 3 bases and J lost 1; bases outside the gene matches: 2. The CDR3 has 16 amino acids. The CDR3 protein is CASSSTSGGSYNEQFF. Written as DNA, the CDR3 is TGCGCCAGCAGCTCCACTAGCGGGGGGTCCTACAATGAGCAGTTCTTC.

The gene calls are TRBV5-6 and TRBJ1-6; no definite D call. The germline V gene encodes CDR1 SGHDT and CDR2 YYEEEE. Trimming took off 4 bases at V and 8 bases at J, with 22 bases between the two ends. This CDR3 is 17 amino acids long. This chain's CDR3 is CASSLPVAGSSDSPLHF. The DNA of the CDR3 is TGTGCCAGCAGCCTGCCTGTCGCGGGGAGTTCGGATTCACCCCTCCACTTT. Together with reference TRBV5-6 and TRBJ1-6, the CDR3 gives the full variable domain: DAGVTQSPTHLIKTRGQQVTLRCSPKSGHDTVSWYQQALGQGPQFIFQYYEEEERQRGNFPDRFSGHQFPNYSSELNVNALLLGDSALYLCASSLPVAGSSDSPLHFGNGTRLTVT.

The chain links TRBV29-1 to TRBJ1-2, with TRBD1 identical over 8 bases. The germline gives CDR1 SQVTM, CDR2 ANQGSEA. Unmatched junction bases numbered 3, after V lost 5 bases and J lost 4 bases. The CDR3 is made up of 12 amino acids. This CDR3 reads CSVMDRAYGYTF. DNA for the CDR3: TGCAGCGTTATGGACAGGGCCTATGGCTACACCTTC.

The chain links TRBV5-1 to TRBJ2-5; 8 bases line up with TRBD1. V was pared by 4 bases and J by 2 bases, with 10 bases of the junction left unmatched. The CDR3 is made up of 16 amino acids. Germline V CDR1 and CDR2: SGHRS, YFSETQ. The CDR3: CASSAQGANLQETQYF. DNA of the CDR3: TGCGCCAGCAGCGCTCAGGGGGCCAATCTTCAAGAGACCCAGTACTTC.

The chain links TRBV4-1 to TRBJ1-3; D is uncertain. Trimming took 2 bases from V and 0 from J, leaving 8 bases between them. The CDR3 length is 15 residues. Germline CDR1 reads MGHRA; CDR2 reads YSYEKL. DNA for the CDR3: TGCGCCAGCAGCCAACAGGAAACCTCTGGAAACACCATATATTTT. Its protein is CASSQQETSGNTIYF.

The J gene is TRBJ2-1, the V gene TRBV7-9, with a weak D call TRBD1 (6 bases). V gave up 7 bases and J gave up 3 bases, with 10 bases separating them. The CDR3 is made up of 13 amino acids. Germline V gene sequence: CDR1 SEHNR, CDR2 FQNEAQ (reference sequence). The CDR3 DNA follows: TGTGCCAGCACTCTACAGGGCTACAATGAGCAGTTCTTC. It codes for CASTLQGYNEQFF.

The chain combines TRBV5-1 with TRBJ2-3; 8 positions match TRBD2. Germline CDR1 SGHRS, CDR2 YFSETQ. The CDR3 extends over 14 amino acids. The V gene end was trimmed by 5 bases and the J gene end by 3 bases; junction bases not matched to a gene: 5. The chain's CDR3 is CASSSGDVTDTQYF. CDR3 DNA: TGCGCCAGCAGTAGCGGGGACGTAACAGATACGCAGTATTTT.

The chain uses TRBV14 and TRBJ2-1; 8 bases map to TRBD1. Germline CDR1 SGHDN, CDR2 FVKESK. The CDR3 runs to 15 residues. V shed 6 bases, J shed 3 bases, and the junction held 7 bases outside the gene matches. The CDR3 region is CASRATGGGYNEQFF. In DNA form, the CDR3 reads TGTGCCAGCAGGGCAACAGGGGGAGGCTACAATGAGCAGTTCTTC.

The rearrangement uses TRBV15 and TRBJ2-7; a possible D gene is TRBD1 (6 bases). V lost 5 bases and J lost 4, with 12 bases in between. This CDR3 is 13 amino acids long. Germline assignment: CDR1 LNHNV and CDR2 YYDKDF (reference sequence). CDR3 in DNA: TGTGCCACCAGCGCTGGGGGCGGATACGAGCAGTACTTC. It codes for CATSAGGGYEQYF.

The genes are TRBV19 and TRBJ2-3; D not resolved. The CDR3 is 15 residues long. The V and J ends lost 7 bases and 2 bases respectively, with 16 bases between them. Germline-derived CDR1 and CDR2 are LNHDA and SQIVND (reference sequence). CDR3 in DNA: TGTGCCAGTAAAGTCGAAGCGTACTTCACAGATACGCAGTATTTT. Its protein is CASKVEAYFTDTQYF.

The rearrangement links TRBV6-5 to TRBJ1-2; 8 bases are shared with TRBD1. The CDR3 covers 15 residues. CDR1 and CDR2 (germline): MNHEY, SVGAGI. Losses at the gene ends were 6 bases for V and 5 bases for J; bases not matched to a gene: 11. The CDR3 region has the DNA TGTGCCAGCAGACAAAACAGGGGGGCGGAGTATGGCTACACCTTC. Translating gives CASRQNRGAEYGYTF.

The chain has TRBV6-4 and TRBJ2-3, with D tentatively TRBD2 (6 bases). Per the germline V gene, CDR1 is MRHNA and CDR2 is SNTAGT. V dropped 4 bases and J dropped 0 bases, with 14 bases sitting between them. CDR3 length equals 16 residues. The CDR3 DNA reads TGTGCCAGCAGTGTGAGCACTGGGGGGAGCACAGATACGCAGTATTTT. It specifies CASSVSTGGSTDTQYF.

The genes are TRBV7-2 and TRBJ1-2; D unclear. The CDR3 runs 15 residues. Trimming removed 3 bases at V and 1 base at J, with 12 bases between. The germline CDR1 and CDR2 sequences are SGHTA and FQGNSA. The CDR3 DNA is TGTGCCAGCAGCTTCGCGGGGTCAGTTAACTATGGCTACACCTTC. Its translation is CASSFAGSVNYGYTF.

CDR3 protein: CATSRGGQGANYGYTF. The CDR3 DNA reads as TGTGCCACCAGCAGAGGGGGACAGGGCGCTAACTATGGCTACACCTTC. The chain carries TRBV15 and TRBJ1-2, with TRBD1 matching over 9 bases. The ends lost 1 base at V and 0 bases at J; junction bases unmatched: 3. CDR3 length: 16 amino acids. Germline-derived CDR1 and CDR2 are LNHNV and YYDKDF (reference sequence).

This chain joins TRBV7-2 and TRBJ1-2, with TRBD1 matching 9 bases. CDR1 and CDR2 (germline): SGHTA, FQGNSA. The CDR3 spans 15 residues. V trimming: 7 bases; J trimming: 4 bases; junction bases outside the gene matches: 10. The DNA of the CDR3 is TGTGCCAGCAAGTATACAGGGGGCGGGAGCTATGGCTACACCTTC. It translates to CASKYTGGGSYGYTF.

The chain joins TRBV27 to TRBJ2-7; a possible D gene is TRBD1 (6 bases). Germline V gene lookup returns CDR1 MNHEY and CDR2 SMNVEV (reference sequence). Trimming left V 1 base short and J 3 bases short, with 10 bases between. The CDR3 length is 14 residues. CDR3 region: CASSLYGTRYEQYF. The CDR3 DNA follows: TGTGCCAGCAGTTTATATGGGACACGCTACGAGCAGTACTTC.

The rearrangement links TRBV29-1 to TRBJ1-1; D remains unclear. This CDR3 has 12 amino acids. Germline CDR1 SQVTM, CDR2 ANQGSEA. Trimming cost V 7 bases and J 1 base, with 10 bases left between them. DNA for the CDR3: TGCAGCGAATCAGATAAGAACACTGAAGCTTTCTTT. Translating gives CSESDKNTEAFF.

This chain links TRBV9 with TRBJ2-5; 7 positions match TRBD2. Germline CDR1 is SGDLS and CDR2 is YYNGEE. J lost 1 base, V lost 7 bases, and 4 bases had no gene match. CDR3 length: 13 amino acids. CDR3 in DNA: TGTGCCAGCTCCCTAGCGGCCCAAGAGACCCAGTACTTC. Protein product: CASSLAAQETQYF.

V gene TRBV5-5 combines with J gene TRBJ1-2; tentative D call: TRBD1 (6 bases). CDR3 length: 14 amino acids. V lost 1 base and J lost 6, with 13 bases in between. CDR1 is SGHKS, CDR2 YYEKEE, per germline (reference sequence). CDR3 nucleotides: TGTGCCAGCAGCTTGCCAGGGGATTATCATGGCTACACCTTC. Protein: CASSLPGDYHGYTF.

This chain joins TRBV4-1 and TRBJ1-5; D is possibly TRBD1 (5 bases). Germline V gene data show CDR1 as MGHRA and CDR2 as YSYEKL. This CDR3 contains 16 residues. V was shortened by 4 bases and J by 3 bases, with 16 bases between the two germline ends. This CDR3 is CASSPVQGRANQPQHF. DNA of the CDR3: TGCGCCAGCAGCCCCGTCCAGGGAAGGGCCAATCAGCCCCAGCATTTT.